This T cell receptor beta chain was captured by sequencing in a study of blood T cells in healthy people across ages. It was with a sample-barcoded 5' primer and a J-beta primer mix that a second PCR of roughly 7 to 12 cycles was run. Every sample gave at least 2.5 million paired-end reads containing CDR3. TCRdb called the 5' RACE reads again in MiXCR, with one record for every CDR3 protein. The table shows some 670,000 distinct CDR3 sequences, with more than 45% occurring only once. The CDR3 sequence is 15 residues long. V was clipped by 0 bases and J by 9 bases; unmatched bases: 10. CDR1 LGHNA and CDR2 YSLEER come from the germline V gene.

The gene calls are TRBV4-3 and TRBJ2-5; 7 bases are a match to TRBD1. Sequences were obtained from blood. The sequence was obtained from a woman older than 75 in good health. The CDR3 loop is CASSQDKYIQGAQYF. The CDR3, as DNA: TGCGCCAGCAGCCAAGATAAGTACATCCAGGGGGCCCAGTACTTC.